This entry describes one TCR beta chain. The length of the CDR3 is 14 residues. This sample stems from a study of monozygotic twins with inflammatory bowel disease. Through template switching, UMIs that included a 6-nucleotide sample barcode were added. TCRdb reprocessed the 5' RACE reads; each CDR3 protein has one entry and no DNA is given. Recorded for this sample: around 380,000 distinct CDR3 sequences. This receptor was obtained from a human donor with ulcerative colitis or Crohn's disease, or a healthy co-twin of an affected twin (not recorded which). This chain links TRBV12-3 or TRBV12-4 with TRBJ2-1; checking the TCRdb D call of TRBD2 is not possible without DNA. The specimen was blood. CDR3 region: CASMWRGSYNEQFF.